The clone carrying this TCR beta chain was recorded a few times. This specimen comes from a study of blood T cell repertoires in COVID-19. From germline, CDR1 is LGHNA and CDR2 YNFKEQ. Trimming took 4 bases from V and 3 from J, leaving 17 bases between them. There are 16 residues in the CDR3. Profiling relied on immunoSEQ multiplex PCR, and the TCRdb table lists in-frame clones only, not all of them. Of about 50,000 clones detected, around nine tenths appear once; the ten largest clones hold more than 7.5%. The J gene is TRBJ2-3, the V gene TRBV4-2; D might be TRBD1 (5 bases). The TCR comes from an elderly woman with acute or convalescent COVID-19. The sequenced sample was peripheral blood. As DNA, the CDR3 is TGTGCCAGCAGCCTTAATGGGCAGGGATTGACAGATACGCAGTATTTT. Protein: CASSLNGQGLTDTQYF.